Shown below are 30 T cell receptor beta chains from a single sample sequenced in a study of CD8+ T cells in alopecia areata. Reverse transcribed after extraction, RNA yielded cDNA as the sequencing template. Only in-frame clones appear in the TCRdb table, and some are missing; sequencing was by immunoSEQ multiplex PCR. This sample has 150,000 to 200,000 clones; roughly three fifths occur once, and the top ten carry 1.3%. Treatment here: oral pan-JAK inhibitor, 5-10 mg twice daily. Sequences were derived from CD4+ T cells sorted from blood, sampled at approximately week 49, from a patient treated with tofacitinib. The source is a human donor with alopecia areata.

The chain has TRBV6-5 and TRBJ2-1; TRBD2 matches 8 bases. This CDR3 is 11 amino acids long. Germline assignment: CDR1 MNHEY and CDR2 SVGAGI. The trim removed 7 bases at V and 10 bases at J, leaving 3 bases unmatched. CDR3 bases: TGTGCCAGCACCGGCGGGGGGGAGCAGTTCTTC. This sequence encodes CASTGGGEQFF.

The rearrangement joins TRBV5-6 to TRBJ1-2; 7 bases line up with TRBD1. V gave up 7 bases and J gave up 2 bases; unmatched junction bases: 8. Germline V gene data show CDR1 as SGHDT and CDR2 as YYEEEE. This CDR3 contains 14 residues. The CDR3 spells CASQPRTGNYGYTF. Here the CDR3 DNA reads TGTGCCAGCCAACCAAGGACAGGAAACTATGGCTACACCTTC.

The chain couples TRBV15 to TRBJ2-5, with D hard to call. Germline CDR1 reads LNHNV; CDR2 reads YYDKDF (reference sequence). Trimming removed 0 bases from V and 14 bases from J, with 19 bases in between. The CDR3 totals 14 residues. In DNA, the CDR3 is TGTGCCACCAGCAGAGACCGCTCCGCCGCCTTAAACTACTTC. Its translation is CATSRDRSAALNYF.

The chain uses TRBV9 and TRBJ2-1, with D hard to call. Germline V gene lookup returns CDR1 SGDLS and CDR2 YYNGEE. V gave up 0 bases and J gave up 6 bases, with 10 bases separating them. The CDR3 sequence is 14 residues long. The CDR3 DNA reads TGTGCCAGCAGCGTAGGCCCCCACGGCAATGAGCAGTTCTTC. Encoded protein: CASSVGPHGNEQFF.

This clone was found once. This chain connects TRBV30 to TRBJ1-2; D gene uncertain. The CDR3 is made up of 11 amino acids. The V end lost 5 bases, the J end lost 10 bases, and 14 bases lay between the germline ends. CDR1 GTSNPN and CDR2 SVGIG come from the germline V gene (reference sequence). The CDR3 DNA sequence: TGTGCCTGGGGTGAGGTGGGGTCCTACACCTTC. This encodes CAWGEVGSYTF.

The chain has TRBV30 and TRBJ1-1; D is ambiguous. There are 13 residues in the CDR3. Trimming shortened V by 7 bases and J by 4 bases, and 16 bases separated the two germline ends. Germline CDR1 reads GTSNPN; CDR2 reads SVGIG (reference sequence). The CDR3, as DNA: TGTGCCTCCTCCTGGGTAGCGGGCACTGAAGCTTTCTTT. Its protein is CASSWVAGTEAFF.

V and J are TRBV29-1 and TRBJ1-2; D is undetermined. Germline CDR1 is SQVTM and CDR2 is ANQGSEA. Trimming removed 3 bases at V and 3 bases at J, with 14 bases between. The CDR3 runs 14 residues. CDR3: CSVDHRDLDYGYTF. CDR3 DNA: TGCAGCGTTGATCACCGGGATTTGGACTATGGCTACACCTTC.

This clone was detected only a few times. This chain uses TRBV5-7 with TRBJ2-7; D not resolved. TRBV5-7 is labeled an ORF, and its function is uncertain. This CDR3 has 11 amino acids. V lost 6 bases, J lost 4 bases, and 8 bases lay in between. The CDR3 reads CASTRVYEQYF. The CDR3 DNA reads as TGTGCCAGCACCCGAGTGTACGAGCAGTACTTC.

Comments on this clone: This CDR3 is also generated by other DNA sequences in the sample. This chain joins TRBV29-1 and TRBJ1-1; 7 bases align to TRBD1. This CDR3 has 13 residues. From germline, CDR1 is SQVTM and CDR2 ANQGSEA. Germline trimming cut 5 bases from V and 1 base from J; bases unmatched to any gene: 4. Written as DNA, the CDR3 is TGCAGCGTTAGAACAGGGGAGAACACTGAAGCTTTCTTT. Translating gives CSVRTGENTEAFF.

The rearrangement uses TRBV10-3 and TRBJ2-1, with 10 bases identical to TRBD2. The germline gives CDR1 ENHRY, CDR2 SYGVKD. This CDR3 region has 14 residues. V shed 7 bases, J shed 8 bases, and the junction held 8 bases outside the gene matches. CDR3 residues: CAIKERGGLDEQFF. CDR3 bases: TGTGCCATCAAGGAGCGGGGGGGCCTCGATGAGCAGTTCTTC.

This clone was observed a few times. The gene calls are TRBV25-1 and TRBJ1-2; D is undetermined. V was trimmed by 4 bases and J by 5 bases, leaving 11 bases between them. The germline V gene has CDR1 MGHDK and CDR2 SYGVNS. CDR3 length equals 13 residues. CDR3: CASSGTGLYGYTF. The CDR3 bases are TGTGCCAGCAGTGGAACGGGTCTGTATGGCTACACCTTC.

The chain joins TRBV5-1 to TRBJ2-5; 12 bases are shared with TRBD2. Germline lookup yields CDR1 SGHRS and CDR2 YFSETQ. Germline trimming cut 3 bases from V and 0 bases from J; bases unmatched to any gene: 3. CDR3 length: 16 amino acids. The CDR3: CASSSPSGGDQETQYF. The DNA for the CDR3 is TGCGCCAGCAGCTCCCCTAGCGGGGGGGACCAAGAGACCCAGTACTTC.

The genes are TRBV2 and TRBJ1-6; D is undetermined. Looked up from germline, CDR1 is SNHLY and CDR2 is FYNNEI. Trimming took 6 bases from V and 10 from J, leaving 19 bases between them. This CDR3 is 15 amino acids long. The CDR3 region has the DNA TGTGCCAGCAGAGAGAGGACGGCGGTAGGATCACCCCTCCACTTT. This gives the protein CASRERTAVGSPLHF.

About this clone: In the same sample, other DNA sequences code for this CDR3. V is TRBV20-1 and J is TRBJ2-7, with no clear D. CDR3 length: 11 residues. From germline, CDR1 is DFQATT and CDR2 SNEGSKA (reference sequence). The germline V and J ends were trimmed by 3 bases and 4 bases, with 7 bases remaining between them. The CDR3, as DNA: TGCAGTGCTAGTAGAGGATACGAGCAGTACTTC. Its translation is CSASRGYEQYF.

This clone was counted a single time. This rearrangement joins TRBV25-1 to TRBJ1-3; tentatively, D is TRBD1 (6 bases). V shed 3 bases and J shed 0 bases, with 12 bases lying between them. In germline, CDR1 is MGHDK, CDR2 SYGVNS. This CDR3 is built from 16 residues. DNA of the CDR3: TGTGCCAGCAGTGATGTAGGGGGGATCTCTGGAAACACCATATATTTT. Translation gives CASSDVGGISGNTIYF.

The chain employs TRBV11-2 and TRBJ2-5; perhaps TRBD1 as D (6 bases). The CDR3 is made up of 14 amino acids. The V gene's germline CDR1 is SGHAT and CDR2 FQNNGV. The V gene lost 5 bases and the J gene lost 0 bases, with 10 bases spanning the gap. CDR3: CASSPTGNQETQYF. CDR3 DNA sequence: TGTGCCAGCAGCCCAACAGGGAACCAAGAGACCCAGTACTTC.

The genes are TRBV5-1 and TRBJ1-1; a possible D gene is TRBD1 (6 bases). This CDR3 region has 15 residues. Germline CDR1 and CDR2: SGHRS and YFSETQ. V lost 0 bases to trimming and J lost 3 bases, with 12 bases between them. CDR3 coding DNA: TGCGCCAGCAGCTTGGAGACAGGAGTGGACACTGAAGCTTTCTTT. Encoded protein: CASSLETGVDTEAFF.

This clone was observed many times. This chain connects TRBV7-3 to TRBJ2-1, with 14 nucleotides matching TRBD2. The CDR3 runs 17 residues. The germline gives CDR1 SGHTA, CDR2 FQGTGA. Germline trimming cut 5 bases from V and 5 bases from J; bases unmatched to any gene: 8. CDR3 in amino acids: CASSPRLAGGPDNEQFF. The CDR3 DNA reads TGTGCCAGCAGCCCCCGACTAGCGGGGGGGCCGGACAATGAGCAGTTCTTC.

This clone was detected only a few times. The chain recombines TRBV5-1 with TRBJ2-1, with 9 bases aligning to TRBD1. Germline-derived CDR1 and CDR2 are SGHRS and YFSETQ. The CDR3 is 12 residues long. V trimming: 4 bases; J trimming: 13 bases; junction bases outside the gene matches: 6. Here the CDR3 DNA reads TGCGCCAGCAGCGAGCCGACAGGGGGTCAGTTCTTC. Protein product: CASSEPTGGQFF.

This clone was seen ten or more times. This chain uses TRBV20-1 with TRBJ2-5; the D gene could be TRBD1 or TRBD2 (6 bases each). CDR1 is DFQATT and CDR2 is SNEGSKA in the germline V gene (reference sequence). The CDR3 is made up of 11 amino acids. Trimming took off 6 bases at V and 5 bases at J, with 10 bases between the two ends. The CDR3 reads CSAAGGETQYF. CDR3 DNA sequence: TGCAGTGCAGCCGGGGGCGAGACCCAGTACTTC.

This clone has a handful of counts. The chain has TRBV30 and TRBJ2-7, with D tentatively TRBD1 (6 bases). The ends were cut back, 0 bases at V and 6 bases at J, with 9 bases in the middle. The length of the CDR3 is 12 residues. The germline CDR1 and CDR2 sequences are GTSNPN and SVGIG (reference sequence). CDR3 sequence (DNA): TGTGCCTGGAGTGTAACACAGGGCGAGCAGTACTTC. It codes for CAWSVTQGEQYF.

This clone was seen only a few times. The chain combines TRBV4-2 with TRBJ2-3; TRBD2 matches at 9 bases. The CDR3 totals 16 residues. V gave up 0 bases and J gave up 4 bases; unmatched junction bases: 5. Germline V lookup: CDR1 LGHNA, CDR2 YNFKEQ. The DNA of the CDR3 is TGTGCCAGCAGCCAAGATCGGGCTAGCGGGGCAGATACGCAGTATTTT. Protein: CASSQDRASGADTQYF.

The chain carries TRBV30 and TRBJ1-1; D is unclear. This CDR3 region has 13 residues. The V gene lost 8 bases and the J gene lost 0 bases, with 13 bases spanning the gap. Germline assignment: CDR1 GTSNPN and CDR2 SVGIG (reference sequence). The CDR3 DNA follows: TGTGCCCGCAGCCACTCCCTGAACACTGAAGCTTTCTTT. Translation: CARSHSLNTEAFF.

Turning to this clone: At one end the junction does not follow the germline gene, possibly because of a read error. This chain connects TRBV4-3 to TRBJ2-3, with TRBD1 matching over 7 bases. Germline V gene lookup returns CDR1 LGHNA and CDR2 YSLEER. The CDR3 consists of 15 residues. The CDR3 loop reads CASSQGLGGTDTQYF. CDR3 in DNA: TGCGCCAGCAGCCAAGGGTTAGGGGGCACGGATACGCAGTATTTT.

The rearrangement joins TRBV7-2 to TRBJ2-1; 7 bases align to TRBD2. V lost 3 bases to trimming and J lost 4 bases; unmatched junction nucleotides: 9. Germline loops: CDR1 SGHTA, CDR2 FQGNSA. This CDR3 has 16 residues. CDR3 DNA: TGTGCCAGCAGCTTGGGCGGCGGGGGATTATACAATGAGCAGTTCTTC. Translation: CASSLGGGGLYNEQFF.

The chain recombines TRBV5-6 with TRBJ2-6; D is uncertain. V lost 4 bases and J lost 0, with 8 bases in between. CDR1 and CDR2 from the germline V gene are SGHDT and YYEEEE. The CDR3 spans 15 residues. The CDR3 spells CASSPVGSGANVLTF. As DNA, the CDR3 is TGTGCCAGCAGCCCTGTGGGCTCTGGGGCCAACGTCCTGACTTTC.

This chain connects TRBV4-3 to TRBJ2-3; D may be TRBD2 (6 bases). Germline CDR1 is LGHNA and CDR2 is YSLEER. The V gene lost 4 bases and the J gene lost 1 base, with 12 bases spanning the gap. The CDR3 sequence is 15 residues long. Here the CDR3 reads CASSPRGGGTDTQYF. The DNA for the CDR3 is TGCGCCAGCAGCCCTCGGGGCGGGGGCACAGATACGCAGTATTTT.

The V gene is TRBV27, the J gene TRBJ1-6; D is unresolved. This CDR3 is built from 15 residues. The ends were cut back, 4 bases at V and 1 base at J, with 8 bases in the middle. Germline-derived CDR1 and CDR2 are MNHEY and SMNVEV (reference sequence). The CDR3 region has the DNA TGTGCCAGCAGTTCTCTAGGGTCCTATAATTCACCCCTCCACTTT. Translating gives CASSSLGSYNSPLHF.

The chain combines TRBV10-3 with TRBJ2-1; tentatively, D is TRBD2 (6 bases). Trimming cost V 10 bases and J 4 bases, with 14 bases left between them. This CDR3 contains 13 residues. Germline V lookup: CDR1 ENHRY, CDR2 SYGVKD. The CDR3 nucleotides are TGTGCCACTACTCCGGAGGGATACAATGAGCAGTTCTTC. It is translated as CATTPEGYNEQFF.

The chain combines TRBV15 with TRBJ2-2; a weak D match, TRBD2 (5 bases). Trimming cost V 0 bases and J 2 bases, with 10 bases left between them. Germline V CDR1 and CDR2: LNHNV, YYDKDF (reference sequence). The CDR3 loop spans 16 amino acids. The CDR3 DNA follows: TGTGCCACCAGCAGAGAAGGACTGGCAAACACCGGGGAGCTGTTTTTT. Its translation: CATSREGLANTGELFF.